Following are 18 T cell receptor beta chains from one sample sequenced in a study of T cell responses to AZD1222 COVID-19 vaccine. Profiling relied on immunoSEQ multiplex PCR, and the TCRdb table lists in-frame clones only, not all of them. Of 77,000 or so clones in the sample, about 92% were seen once. The sequenced sample was peripheral blood, obtained on day 0 of MenACWY control vaccination. These receptors were obtained from an adult in good health.

V and J are TRBV9 and TRBJ2-2, with 7 nucleotides matching TRBD2. CDR3 length: 17 amino acids. In germline, CDR1 is SGDLS, CDR2 YYNGEE. Germline trimming cut 0 bases from V and 4 bases from J; bases unmatched to any gene: 9. CDR3 coding DNA: TGTGCCAGCAGCGTAGGGGTTGTGGGAGGGAGCACCGGGGAGCTGTTTTTT. This encodes CASSVGVVGGSTGELFF.

This chain joins TRBV19 and TRBJ1-6; D not certain. The germline V and J ends were trimmed by 0 bases and 6 bases, with 18 bases remaining between them. The CDR3 spans 18 residues. Germline CDR1 LNHDA, CDR2 SQIVND (reference sequence). CDR3 sequence reads: CASSIERTGESGNSPLHF. CDR3 coding DNA: TGTGCCAGTAGTATAGAGAGAACGGGAGAATCCGGTAATTCACCCCTCCACTTT. The whole variable domain, filled in from reference TRBV19 and TRBJ1-6, reads DGGITQSPKYLFRKEGQNVTLSCEQNLNHDAMYWYRQDPGQGLRLIYYSQIVNDFQKGDIAEGYSVSREKKESFPLTVTSAQKNPTAFYLCASSIERTGESGNSPLHFGNGTRLTVT.

V gene TRBV7-9 combines with J gene TRBJ1-5, with TRBD1 identical over 7 bases. This CDR3 is built from 17 residues. Germline V CDR1 and CDR2: SEHNR, FQNEAQ (reference sequence). Unmatched junction bases numbered 8, after V lost 1 base and J lost 2 bases. The CDR3 loop is CASSLGTGDVGNQPQHF. As DNA, the CDR3 is TGTGCCAGCAGCTTAGGTACAGGGGATGTGGGCAATCAGCCCCAGCATTTT. Based on the CDR3 plus reference TRBV7-9 and TRBJ1-5, the full variable domain is DTGVSQNPRHKITKRGQNVTFRCDPISEHNRLYWYRQTLGQGPEFLTYFQNEAQLEKSRLLSDRFSAERPKGSFSTLEIQRTEQGDSAMYLCASSLGTGDVGNQPQHFGDGTRLSIL.

The chain joins TRBV28 to TRBJ2-7, with D possibly being TRBD1 (5 bases). Per germline, CDR1 MDHEN and CDR2 SYDVKM. V lost 2 bases and J lost 2, with 13 bases in between. CDR3 length equals 15 residues. In nucleotides, the CDR3 is TGTGCCAGCAGTTTACAGGGTTTAAGGGCCTACGAGCAGTACTTC. It translates to CASSLQGLRAYEQYF.

With respect to this clone: Germline and junction disagree at one end, which may indicate a read error. V and J are TRBV19 and TRBJ2-5; 9 bases map to TRBD1. The CDR3 covers 16 residues. Germline CDR1 LNHDA, CDR2 SQIVND (reference sequence). The CDR3 nucleotides read TGTGCCAGTAGTATCGATGGGACAGGGCGTCAAGAAACCCAGTACTTC. Translation: CASSIDGTGRQETQYF.

The V and J genes are TRBV5-6 and TRBJ2-3, with D possibly matching TRBD1 (6 bases). Germline V gene sequence: CDR1 SGHDT, CDR2 YYEEEE. The CDR3 totals 15 residues. Trimming removed 0 bases from V and 3 bases from J, with 11 bases in between. The DNA of the CDR3 is TGTGCCAGCAGCTTGGGTACAGGGAAAACAGATACGCAGTATTTT. The encoded protein is CASSLGTGKTDTQYF.

CDR3 residues: CASSSTGKGAIETQYF. The CDR3 nucleotides read TGTGCCAGCAGTTCCACCGGGAAGGGGGCAATTGAGACCCAGTACTTC. This chain links TRBV6-5 with TRBJ2-5, with 7 bases that match TRBD1. The length of the CDR3 is 16 residues. Losses at the gene ends were 4 bases for V and 5 bases for J; bases not matched to a gene: 13. Germline V gene lookup returns CDR1 MNHEY and CDR2 SVGAGI.

The rearrangement joins TRBV19 to TRBJ2-5, with 9 bases that match TRBD2. The CDR3 is 15 amino acids. With 6 bases clipped from V and 0 bases from J, the junction kept 5 bases outside the gene matches. In germline, CDR1 is LNHDA, CDR2 SQIVND (reference sequence). The CDR3 nucleotides read TGTGCCAGTAGGTCCTTAGCGGGGGACCAAGAGACCCAGTACTTC. Protein sequence: CASRSLAGDQETQYF.

V is TRBV24-1 and J is TRBJ2-7; D is ambiguous. The CDR3 runs to 12 residues. Germline assignment: CDR1 KGHDR and CDR2 SFDVKD. V lost 0 bases and J 6 bases, leaving 5 bases between the germline ends. In DNA, the CDR3 is TGTGCCACCAGTGATTTGAAGGGCGAGCAGTACTTC. Amino acids: CATSDLKGEQYF.

J is TRBJ2-3 and V is TRBV24-1, with a possible D match to TRBD2 (5 bases). CDR1 KGHDR and CDR2 SFDVKD come from the germline V gene. CDR3 length equals 16 residues. The V end was cut by 4 bases, the J end by 0 bases, with 13 bases between. The DNA for the CDR3 is TGTGCCACCAGTGAACCGAGCGGTTCTAGCACAGATACGCAGTATTTT. This gives the protein CATSEPSGSSTDTQYF.

V usage is TRBV29-1 and J usage is TRBJ2-7; TRBD2 matches at 12 bases. Unmatched junction bases numbered 16, after V lost 7 bases and J lost 3 bases. The CDR3 has 17 amino acids. From germline, CDR1 is SQVTM and CDR2 ANQGSEA. In DNA form, the CDR3 reads TGCAGCGATAGGACTAGCGGGGCACGTTCCTCCTACTACGAGCAGTACTTC. This encodes CSDRTSGARSSYYEQYF.

J is TRBJ2-5 and V is TRBV19, with 14 bases that match TRBD2. The CDR3 totals 18 residues. With 5 bases clipped from V and 2 bases from J, the junction kept 10 bases outside the gene matches. Germline V gene sequence: CDR1 LNHDA, CDR2 SQIVND (reference sequence). CDR3 amino acids: CASSSLGTSGSKQETQYF. The CDR3 region has the DNA TGTGCCAGTAGTTCCCTGGGGACTAGCGGGAGCAAACAAGAGACCCAGTACTTC.

The genes are TRBV19 and TRBJ1-5; 7 nucleotides match TRBD1. The CDR3 sequence is 15 residues long. The V gene's germline CDR1 is LNHDA and CDR2 SQIVND (reference sequence). Trimming took 5 bases from V and 2 from J; bases not matched to a gene: 6. CDR3 coding DNA: TGTGCCAGTAGTCGCAGGGGGGACGGCAATCAGCCCCAGCATTTT. Protein: CASSRRGDGNQPQHF.

V usage is TRBV2 and J usage is TRBJ1-5; D may be TRBD1 (6 bases). The CDR3 runs to 15 residues. The germline V gene has CDR1 SNHLY and CDR2 FYNNEI. The V end was cut by 4 bases, the J end by 5 bases, with 15 bases between. CDR3 sequence reads: CASSGAQGQYQPQHF. In DNA, the CDR3 is TGTGCCAGCAGTGGGGCGCAGGGGCAGTATCAGCCCCAGCATTTT.

DNA of the CDR3: TGTGCCAGCAGTCCCACAGGGGAGGGGTATGGCTACACCTTC. Its translation is CASSPTGEGYGYTF. V is TRBV28 and J is TRBJ1-2; 7 nucleotides agree with TRBD1. V lost 5 bases, J lost 5 bases, and 8 bases stayed unmatched. The CDR3 totals 14 residues. CDR1 is MDHEN, CDR2 SYDVKM, per germline.

The chain couples TRBV7-9 to TRBJ2-3; no clear D gene. The germline gives CDR1 SEHNR, CDR2 FQNEAQ (reference sequence). The CDR3 extends over 13 amino acids. Trimming stripped 2 bases from V and 4 bases from J, with 7 bases between. CDR3 sequence: CASSLTGPDTQYF. The CDR3 DNA follows: TGTGCCAGCAGCTTAACTGGACCAGATACGCAGTATTTT. Full variable domain (remainder filled in from reference TRBV7-9 and TRBJ2-3): DTGVSQNPRHKITKRGQNVTFRCDPISEHNRLYWYRQTLGQGPEFLTYFQNEAQLEKSRLLSDRFSAERPKGSFSTLEIQRTEQGDSAMYLCASSLTGPDTQYFGPGTRLTVL.

This sequence joins TRBV29-1 and TRBJ2-7; 9 bases are a match to TRBD2. This CDR3 has 17 residues. Looked up from germline, CDR1 is SQVTM and CDR2 is ANQGSEA. Trimming at V came to 1 base and at J to 2 bases, leaving 12 bases not matched to a gene. CDR3 sequence (DNA): TGCAGCGTTGAAGTTGCTAGCGGGAACCCCTTAACCTACGAGCAGTACTTC. Its translation is CSVEVASGNPLTYEQYF.

The chain has TRBV18 and TRBJ1-1; D is unresolved. The germline CDR1 and CDR2 sequences are KGHSH and LQKENI. V lost 0 bases and J 3 bases, leaving 11 bases between the germline ends. The CDR3 spans 15 residues. The CDR3 DNA sequence: TGTGCCAGCTCACCACCGATTATTCTGGACACTGAAGCTTTCTTT. Amino acid sequence: CASSPPIILDTEAFF. Supplemented by reference TRBV18 and TRBJ1-1, the full variable domain reads NAGVMQNPRHLVRRRGQEARLRCSPMKGHSHVYWYRQLPEEGLKFMVYLQKENIIDESGMPKERFSAEFPKEGPSILRIQQVVRGDSAAYFCASSPPIILDTEAFFGQGTRLTVV.